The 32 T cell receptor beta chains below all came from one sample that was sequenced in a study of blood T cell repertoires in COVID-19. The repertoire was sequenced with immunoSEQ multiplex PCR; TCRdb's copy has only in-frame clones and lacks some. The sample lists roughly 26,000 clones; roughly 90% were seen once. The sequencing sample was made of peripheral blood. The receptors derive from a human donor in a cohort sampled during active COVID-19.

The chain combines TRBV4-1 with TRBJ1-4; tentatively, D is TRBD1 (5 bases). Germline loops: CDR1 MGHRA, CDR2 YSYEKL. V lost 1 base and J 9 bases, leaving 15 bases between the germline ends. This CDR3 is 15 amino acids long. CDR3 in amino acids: CASSQVQQGLKKLFF. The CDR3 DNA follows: TGCGCCAGCAGCCAAGTCCAGCAGGGCCTAAAAAAACTGTTTTTT.

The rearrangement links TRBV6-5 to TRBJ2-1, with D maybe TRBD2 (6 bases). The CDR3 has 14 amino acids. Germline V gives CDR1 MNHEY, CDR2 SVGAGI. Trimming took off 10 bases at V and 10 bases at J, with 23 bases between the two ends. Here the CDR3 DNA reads TGTGCCATCGGGCCGTTGCTGGGGGGTCACGAGCAGTTCTTC. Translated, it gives CAIGPLLGGHEQFF.

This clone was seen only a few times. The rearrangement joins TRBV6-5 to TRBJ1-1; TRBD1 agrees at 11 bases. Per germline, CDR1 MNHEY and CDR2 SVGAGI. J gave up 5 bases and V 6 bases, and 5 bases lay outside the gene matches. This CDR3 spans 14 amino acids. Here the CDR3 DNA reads TGTGCCAGCAGGGCGGACAGGGGGCTAACTGAAGCTTTCTTT. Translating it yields CASRADRGLTEAFF.

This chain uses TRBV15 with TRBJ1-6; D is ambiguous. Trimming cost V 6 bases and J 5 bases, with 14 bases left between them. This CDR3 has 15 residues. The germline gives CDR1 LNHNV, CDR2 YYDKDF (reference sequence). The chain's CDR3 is CATSERRVNNSPLHF. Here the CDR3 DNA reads TGTGCCACCAGTGAACGCCGGGTCAATAATTCACCCCTCCACTTT.

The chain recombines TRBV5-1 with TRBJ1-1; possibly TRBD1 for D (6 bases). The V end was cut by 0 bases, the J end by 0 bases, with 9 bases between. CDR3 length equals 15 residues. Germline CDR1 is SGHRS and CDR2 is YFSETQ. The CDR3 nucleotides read TGCGCCAGCAGCTTGGGAGGGGGTTTGAACACTGAAGCTTTCTTT. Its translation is CASSLGGGLNTEAFF.

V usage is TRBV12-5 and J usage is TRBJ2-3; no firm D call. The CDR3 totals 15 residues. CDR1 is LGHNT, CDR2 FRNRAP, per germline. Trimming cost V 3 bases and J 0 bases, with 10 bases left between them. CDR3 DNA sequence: TGTGCTAGTGGTTTAACTTCGACTAGCACAGATACGCAGTATTTT. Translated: CASGLTSTSTDTQYF. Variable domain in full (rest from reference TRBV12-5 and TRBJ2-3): DARVTQTPRHKVTEMGQEVTMRCQPILGHNTVFWYRQTMMQGLELLAYFRNRAPLDDSGMPKDRFSAEMPDATLATLKIQPSEPRDSAVYFCASGLTSTSTDTQYFGPGTRLTVL.

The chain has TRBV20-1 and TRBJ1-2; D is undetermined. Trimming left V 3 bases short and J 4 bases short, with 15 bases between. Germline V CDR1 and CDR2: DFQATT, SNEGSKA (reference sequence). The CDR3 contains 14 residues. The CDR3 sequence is CSASKVGRFYGYTF. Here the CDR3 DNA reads TGCAGTGCTAGTAAGGTCGGGAGATTCTATGGCTACACCTTC.

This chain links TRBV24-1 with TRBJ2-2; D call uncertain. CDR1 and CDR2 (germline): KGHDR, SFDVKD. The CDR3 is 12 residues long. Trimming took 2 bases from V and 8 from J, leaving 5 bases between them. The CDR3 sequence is CATSDYGGELFF. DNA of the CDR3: TGTGCCACCAGTGATTACGGGGGGGAGCTGTTTTTT.

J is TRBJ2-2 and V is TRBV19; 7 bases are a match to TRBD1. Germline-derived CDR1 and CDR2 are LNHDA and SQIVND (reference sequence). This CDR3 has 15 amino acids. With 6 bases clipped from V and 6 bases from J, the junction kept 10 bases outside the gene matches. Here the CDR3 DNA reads TGTGCCAGTAGCCTCGGGACAGTTTATTCCGGGGAGCTGTTTTTT. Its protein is CASSLGTVYSGELFF.

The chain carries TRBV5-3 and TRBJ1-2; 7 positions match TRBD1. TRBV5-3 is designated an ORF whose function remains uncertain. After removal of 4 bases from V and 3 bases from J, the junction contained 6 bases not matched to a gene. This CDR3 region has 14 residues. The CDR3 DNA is TGTGCCAGAAGCCAGACAGGGCTCTACTATGGCTACACCTTC. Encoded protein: CARSQTGLYYGYTF.

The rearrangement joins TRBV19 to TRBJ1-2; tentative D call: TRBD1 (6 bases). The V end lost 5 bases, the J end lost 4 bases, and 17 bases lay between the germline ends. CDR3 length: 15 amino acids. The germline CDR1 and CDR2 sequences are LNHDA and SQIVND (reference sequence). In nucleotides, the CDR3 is TGTGCCAGTAGTTTATCCCGCGGGGGCGTCTATGGCTACACCTTC. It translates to CASSLSRGGVYGYTF.

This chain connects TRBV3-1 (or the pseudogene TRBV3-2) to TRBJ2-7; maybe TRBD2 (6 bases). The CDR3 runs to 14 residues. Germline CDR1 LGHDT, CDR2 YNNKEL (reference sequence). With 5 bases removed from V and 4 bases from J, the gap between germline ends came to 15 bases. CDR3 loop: CASSESGVGYEQYF. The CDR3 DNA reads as TGTGCCAGCAGCGAATCGGGGGTAGGGTACGAGCAGTACTTC.

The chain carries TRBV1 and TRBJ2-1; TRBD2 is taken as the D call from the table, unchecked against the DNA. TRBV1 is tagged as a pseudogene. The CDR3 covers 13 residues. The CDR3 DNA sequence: TGCACCAGCAGCCAAGATAGGGGGGGGCAACAGTTCTTC. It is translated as CTSSQDRGGQQFF.

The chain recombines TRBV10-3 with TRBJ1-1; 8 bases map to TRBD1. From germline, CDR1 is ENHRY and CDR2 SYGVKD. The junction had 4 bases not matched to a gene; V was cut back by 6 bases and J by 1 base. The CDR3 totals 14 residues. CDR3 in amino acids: CAISQGARNTEAFF. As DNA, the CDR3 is TGTGCCATCAGCCAGGGGGCGCGGAACACTGAAGCTTTCTTT.

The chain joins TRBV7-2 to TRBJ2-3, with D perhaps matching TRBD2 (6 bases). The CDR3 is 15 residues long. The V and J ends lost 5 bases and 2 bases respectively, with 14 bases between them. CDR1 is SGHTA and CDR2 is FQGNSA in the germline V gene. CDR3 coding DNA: TGTGCCAGCAGCAGACTAGTCGGGGTCACAGATACGCAGTATTTT. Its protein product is CASSRLVGVTDTQYF.

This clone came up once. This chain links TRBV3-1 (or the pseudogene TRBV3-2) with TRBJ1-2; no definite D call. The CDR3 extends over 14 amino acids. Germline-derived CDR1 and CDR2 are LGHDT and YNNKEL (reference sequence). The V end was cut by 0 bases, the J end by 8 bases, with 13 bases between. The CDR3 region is CASSQDRGVGGYTF. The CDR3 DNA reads TGTGCCAGCAGCCAAGATCGGGGAGTCGGAGGCTACACCTTC.

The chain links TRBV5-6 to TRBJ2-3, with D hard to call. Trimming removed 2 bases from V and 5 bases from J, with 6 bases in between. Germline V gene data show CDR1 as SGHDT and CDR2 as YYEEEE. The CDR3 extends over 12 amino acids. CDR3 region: CASSFARDTQYF. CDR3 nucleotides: TGTGCCAGCAGCTTCGCGAGAGATACGCAGTATTTT.

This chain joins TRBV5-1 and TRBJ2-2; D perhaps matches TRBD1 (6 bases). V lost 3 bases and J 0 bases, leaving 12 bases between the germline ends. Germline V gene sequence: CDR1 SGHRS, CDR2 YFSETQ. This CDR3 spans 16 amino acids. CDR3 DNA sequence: TGCGCCAGCAGCTCAGGGACATTTACGAACACCGGGGAGCTGTTTTTT. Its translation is CASSSGTFTNTGELFF.

CDR3 region: CASSDRGTGELFF. In DNA, the CDR3 is TGTGCCAGCAGCGACAGGGGAACCGGGGAGCTGTTTTTT. The rearrangement joins TRBV9 to TRBJ2-2; TRBD1 aligns across 7 bases. V lost 3 bases, J lost 5 bases, and 1 base stayed unmatched. Per germline, CDR1 SGDLS and CDR2 YYNGEE. The CDR3 is 13 amino acids.

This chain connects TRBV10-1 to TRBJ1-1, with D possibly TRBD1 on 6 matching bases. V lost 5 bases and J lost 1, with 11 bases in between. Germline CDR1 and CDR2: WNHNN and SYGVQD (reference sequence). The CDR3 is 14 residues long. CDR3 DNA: TGCGCCAGCAGTACTAAACAGGGGAACACTGAAGCTTTCTTT. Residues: CASSTKQGNTEAFF.

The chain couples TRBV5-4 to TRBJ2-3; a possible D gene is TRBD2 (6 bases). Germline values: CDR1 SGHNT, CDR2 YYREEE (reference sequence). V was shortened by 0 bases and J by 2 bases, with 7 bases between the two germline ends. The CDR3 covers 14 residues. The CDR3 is CASSLGGDTDTQYF. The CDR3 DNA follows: TGTGCCAGCAGCTTGGGGGGGGACACAGATACGCAGTATTTT. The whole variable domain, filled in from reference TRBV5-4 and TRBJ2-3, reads ETGVTQSPTHLIKTRGQQVTLRCSSQSGHNTVSWYQQALGQGPQFIFQYYREEENGRGNFPPRFSGLQFPNYSSELNVNALELDDSALYLCASSLGGDTDTQYFGPGTRLTVL.

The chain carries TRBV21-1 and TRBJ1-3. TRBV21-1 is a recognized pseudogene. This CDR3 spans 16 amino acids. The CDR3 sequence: CASSKSGGGHSDTIYF. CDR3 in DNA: TGTGCCAGCAGCAAAAGCGGGGGCGGGCACAGTGACACCATATATTTT.

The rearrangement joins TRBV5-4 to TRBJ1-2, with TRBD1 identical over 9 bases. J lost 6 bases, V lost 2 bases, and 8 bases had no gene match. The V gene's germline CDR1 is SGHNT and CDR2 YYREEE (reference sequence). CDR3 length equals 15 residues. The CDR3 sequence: CASSFGTGQGNGYTF. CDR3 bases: TGTGCCAGCAGCTTCGGGACAGGACAGGGGAATGGCTACACCTTC.

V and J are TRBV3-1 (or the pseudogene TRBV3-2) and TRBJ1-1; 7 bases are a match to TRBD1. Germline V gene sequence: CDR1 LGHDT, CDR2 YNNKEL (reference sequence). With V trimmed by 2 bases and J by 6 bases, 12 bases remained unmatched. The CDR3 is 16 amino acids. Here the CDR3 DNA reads TGTGCCAGCAGCCAACACCGACAGGGAGTGGAAGCTGAAGCTTTCTTT. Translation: CASSQHRQGVEAEAFF.

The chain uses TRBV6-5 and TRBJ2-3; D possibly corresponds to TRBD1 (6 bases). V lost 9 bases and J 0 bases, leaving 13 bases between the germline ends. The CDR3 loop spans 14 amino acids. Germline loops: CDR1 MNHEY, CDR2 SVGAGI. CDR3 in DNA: TGTGCCAGTTCCCCGAGGGGGAGCACAGATACGCAGTATTTT. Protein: CASSPRGSTDTQYF.

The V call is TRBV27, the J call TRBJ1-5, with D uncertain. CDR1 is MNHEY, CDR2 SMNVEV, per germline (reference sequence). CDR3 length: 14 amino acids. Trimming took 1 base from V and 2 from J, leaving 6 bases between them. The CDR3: CASSLWQGNQPQHF. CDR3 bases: TGTGCCAGCAGTTTATGGCAGGGCAATCAGCCCCAGCATTTT.

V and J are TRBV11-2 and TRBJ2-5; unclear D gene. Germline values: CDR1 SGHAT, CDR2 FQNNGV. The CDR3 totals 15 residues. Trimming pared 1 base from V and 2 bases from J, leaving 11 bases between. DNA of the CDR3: TGTGCCAGCAGCTTAGGCACTGGTCCGCAAGAGACCCAGTACTTC. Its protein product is CASSLGTGPQETQYF. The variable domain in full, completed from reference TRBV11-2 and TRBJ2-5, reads EAGVAQSPRYKIIEKRQSVAFWCNPISGHATLYWYQQILGQGPKLLIQFQNNGVVDDSQLPKDRFSAERLKGVDSTLKIQPAKLEDSAVYLCASSLGTGPQETQYFGPGTRLLVL.

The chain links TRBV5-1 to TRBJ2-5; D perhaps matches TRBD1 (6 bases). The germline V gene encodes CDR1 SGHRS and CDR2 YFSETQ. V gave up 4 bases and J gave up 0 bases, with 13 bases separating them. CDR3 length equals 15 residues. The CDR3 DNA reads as TGCGCCAGCAGCAACGGGGACACTTACCAAGAGACCCAGTACTTC. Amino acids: CASSNGDTYQETQYF.

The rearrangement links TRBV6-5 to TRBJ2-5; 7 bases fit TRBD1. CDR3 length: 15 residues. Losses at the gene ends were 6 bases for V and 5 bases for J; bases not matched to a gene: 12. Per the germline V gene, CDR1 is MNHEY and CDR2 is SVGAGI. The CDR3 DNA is TGTGCCAGCAGAGGAGACAGGGCCTGGTTGGAGACCCAGTACTTC. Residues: CASRGDRAWLETQYF.

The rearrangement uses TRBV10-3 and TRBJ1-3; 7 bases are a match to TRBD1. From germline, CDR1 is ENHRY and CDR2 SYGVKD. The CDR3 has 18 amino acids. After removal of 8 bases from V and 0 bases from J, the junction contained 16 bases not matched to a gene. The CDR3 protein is CAIRTGEVRPNSGNTIYF. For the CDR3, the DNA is TGTGCCATCCGCACAGGGGAGGTTAGACCAAACTCTGGAAACACCATATATTTT.

The CDR3 DNA reads as TGTGCCAGCAGTGGGAGCTCTGGGGCCAACGTCCTGACTTTC. This translates into CASSGSSGANVLTF. The gene calls are TRBV9 and TRBJ2-6, with D possibly being TRBD2 (5 bases). The CDR3 has 14 amino acids. V gave up 5 bases and J gave up 0 bases, with 6 bases separating them. CDR1 SGDLS and CDR2 YYNGEE come from the germline V gene.

The CDR3 loop is CASSPTGFGNQPQHF. CDR3 coding DNA: TGCGCCAGCAGCCCGACAGGGTTTGGCAATCAGCCCCAGCATTTT. The chain is built from TRBV5-1 and TRBJ1-5; 7 bases agree with TRBD1. The trim removed 4 bases at V and 2 bases at J, leaving 6 bases unmatched. Germline CDR1 SGHRS, CDR2 YFSETQ. The length of the CDR3 is 15 residues. The full variable domain, with the rest looked up from reference TRBV5-1 and TRBJ1-5, is KAGVTQTPRYLIKTRGQQVTLSCSPISGHRSVSWYQQTPGQGLQFLFEYFSETQRNKGNFPGRFSGRQFSNSRSEMNVSTLELGDSALYLCASSPTGFGNQPQHFGDGTRLSIL.